These T cell receptor beta chains were read from a single sample in a study of blood T cell repertoires in COVID-19. Measured with immunoSEQ multiplex PCR; TCRdb has only the in-frame clones, and not every one. The sample lists 30,000 to 35,000 clones, over 75% occurring once. The specimen was peripheral blood. All receptors derive from a man aged 60 to 75 with active COVID-19. The CDR3 runs from the conserved cysteine through the conserved F or W. The order of the fields is V gene, CDR3 length, J gene, clone size, D gene, CDR3 protein, CDR3 DNA. A D gene is named only where the DNA matches it firmly. A row's size may be missing; if present it is once, few, many or a size class.

TRBV6-5	16	TRBJ1-5	once	.	CASSYSGVLGNQPQHF	TGTGCCAGCAGTTACTCAGGGGTTTTAGGCAATCAGCCCCAGCATTTT
TRBV7-8	14	TRBJ1-2	.	.	CASSPSSGGYGYTF	TGTGCCAGCAGCCCCTCGTCTGGGGGGTATGGCTACACCTTC
TRBV10-2	14	TRBJ1-4	.	.	CASSLDRPNEKLFF	TGCGCCAGCAGCCTGGACAGACCTAATGAAAAACTGTTTTTT
TRBV5-1	16	TRBJ2-1	.	TRBD2	CASSSGAGYSYNEQFF	TGCGCCAGCAGCTCGGGAGCGGGGTACTCCTACAATGAGCAGTTCTTC
TRBV6-2/TRBV6-3	17	TRBJ2-5	.	.	CASSYSRQGLGAETQYF	TGTGCCAGCAGTTACTCGAGGCAGGGCCTTGGGGCAGAGACCCAGTACTTC
TRBV5-1	14	TRBJ2-7	.	TRBD1	CASSLRQGTDEQYF	TGCGCCAGCAGCTTGAGACAGGGGACTGACGAGCAGTACTTC
TRBV9	14	TRBJ1-2	.	TRBD1	CASGVQGGVYGYTF	TGTGCCAGCGGGGTTCAGGGGGGCGTCTATGGCTACACCTTC
TRBV6-2/TRBV6-3	14	TRBJ1-1	.	.	CASSLSQGNTEAFF	TGTGCCAGCAGTTTATCACAGGGGAACACTGAAGCTTTCTTT
TRBV9	13	TRBJ2-5	.	.	CASSAGLSETQYF	TGTGCCAGCAGCGCGGGGTTGTCCGAGACCCAGTACTTC
TRBV7-9	14	TRBJ1-1	.	TRBD1	CASSSGTGNTEAFF	TGTGCCAGCAGCTCAGGGACAGGGAACACTGAAGCTTTCTTT
TRBV6-2/TRBV6-3	15	TRBJ1-4	.	.	CASSYQRPLNEKLFF	TGTGCCAGCAGTTACCAGCGGCCGCTTAATGAAAAACTGTTTTTT
TRBV15	15	TRBJ1-6	.	.	CATSTTDSRNSPLHF	TGTGCCACCAGCACTACGGACAGCCGTAATTCACCCCTCCACTTT
TRBV6-2/TRBV6-3	14	TRBJ2-1	.	TRBD2	CASSYSRTSDEQFF	TGTGCCAGCAGTTACTCGCGGACTAGTGATGAGCAGTTCTTC
TRBV11-3	15	TRBJ2-1	once	TRBD2	CASSYLSGGAGEQFF	TGTGCCAGCAGCTACCTTAGCGGGGGGGCGGGCGAGCAGTTCTTC
TRBV5-1	13	TRBJ1-2	.	.	CASSLGAPYGYTF	TGCGCCAGCAGCTTGGGGGCTCCTTATGGCTACACCTTC
TRBV4-1	14	TRBJ1-3	.	.	CASSQLAGSVTIYF	TGCGCCAGCAGCCAGCTAGCAGGATCTGTCACCATATATTTT
TRBV6-5	14	TRBJ1-1	.	TRBD1	CASRRTGAFTEAFF	TGTGCCAGCAGAAGGACAGGGGCTTTCACTGAAGCTTTCTTT
TRBV2	13	TRBJ2-3	.	TRBD2	CASWGEGADTQYF	TGTGCCAGCTGGGGGGAGGGAGCAGATACGCAGTATTTT
TRBV19	14	TRBJ2-5	once	.	CASSISTSEETQYF	TGTGCCAGTAGTATCAGTACTAGTGAAGAGACCCAGTACTTC
TRBV4-3	18	TRBJ2-1	.	TRBD2	CASSQDGFGAGGYSEQFF	TGCGCCAGCAGCCAAGATGGTTTCGGGGCGGGAGGCTACAGTGAGCAGTTCTTC
TRBV3-1/TRBV3-2	11	TRBJ2-1	.	.	CASSQGTRQFF	TGTGCCAGCAGCCAGGGGACTCGTCAGTTCTTC
TRBV30	11	TRBJ1-1	.	.	CAWSYPREAFF	TGTGCCTGGAGTTATCCCCGAGAGGCTTTCTTT
TRBV7-9	18	TRBJ2-7	.	TRBD1	CASSHGTGQGPYPYEQYF	TGTGCCAGCAGCCACGGGACGGGACAGGGGCCCTATCCCTACGAGCAGTACTTC
TRBV11-3	16	TRBJ2-2	.	TRBD2	CASSRGGQRESGELFF	TGTGCCAGCAGCCGGGGGGGCCAGCGGGAATCCGGGGAGCTGTTTTTT
TRBV28	15	TRBJ2-5	once	.	CATSRWRGPQETQYF	TGTGCCACGTCGCGGTGGAGGGGGCCACAAGAGACCCAGTACTTC
TRBV3-1/TRBV3-2	15	TRBJ2-3	.	TRBD2	CASSPLAGVSDTQYF	TGTGCCAGCAGCCCCTTAGCGGGAGTATCGGATACGCAGTATTTT
TRBV19	13	TRBJ1-2	.	.	CASSTSGRGGYTF	TGTGCCAGTAGTACATCCGGCAGGGGTGGCTACACCTTC
TRBV4-3	14	TRBJ2-1	.	TRBD2	CASSRQTGLDEQFF	TGCGCCAGCAGCCGCCAAACGGGACTAGACGAGCAGTTCTTC
TRBV30	13	TRBJ1-2	.	.	CAWSVLASYGYTF	TGTGCCTGGAGTGTTCTGGCCAGCTATGGCTACACCTTC
TRBV19	16	TRBJ2-3	.	.	CASRPYSVVGTDTQYF	TGTGCCAGTCGGCCGTATAGCGTTGTAGGCACAGATACGCAGTATTTT
TRBV7-8	17	TRBJ2-1	.	TRBD2	CASSSRTSGRAGNEQFF	TGTGCCAGCAGCTCTCGGACTAGCGGGAGGGCCGGCAATGAGCAGTTCTTC
TRBV5-5	15	TRBJ2-5	.	TRBD2	CASSFPSGRQETQYF	TGTGCCAGCAGCTTCCCTAGCGGGAGGCAAGAGACCCAGTACTTC
TRBV7-8	16	TRBJ2-7	.	TRBD2	CASSLVNGRIPGEQYF	TGTGCCAGCAGCTTAGTAAACGGGAGGATTCCAGGCGAGCAGTACTTC
TRBV6-5	14	TRBJ2-5	.	TRBD2	CATQTSGGAETQYF	TGTGCCACACAGACTAGCGGGGGGGCGGAGACCCAGTACTTC
TRBV3-1/TRBV3-2	17	TRBJ2-5	.	.	CASSQGRGSGNQETQYF	TGTGCCAGCAGCCAAGGTCGGGGGAGCGGAAACCAAGAGACCCAGTACTTC
TRBV15	15	TRBJ1-6	.	.	CATSVERGSGSPLHF	TGTGCCACCAGCGTCGAGCGGGGTTCAGGATCACCCCTCCACTTT
TRBV7-2	15	TRBJ2-3	.	.	CASSLDRQGTDTQYF	TGTGCCAGCAGCTTAGATCGCCAGGGCACAGATACGCAGTATTTT
TRBV6-2/TRBV6-3	19	TRBJ2-4	.	TRBD2	CASSYSRVEREFAKNIQYF	TGTGCCAGCAGTTACTCGCGGGTGGAGCGGGAGTTCGCCAAAAACATTCAGTACTTC
TRBV5-4	15	TRBJ2-3	.	.	CASSLDQGTTDTQYF	TGTGCCAGCAGCTTGGACCAGGGGACCACAGATACGCAGTATTTT
TRBV3-1/TRBV3-2	14	TRBJ2-3	.	.	CASSQDPGRDTQYF	TGTGCCAGCAGCCAAGATCCAGGGCGCGATACGCAGTATTTT
TRBV14	16	TRBJ1-3	.	TRBD1	CASSQRPGQGGNTIYF	TGTGCCAGCAGCCAGCGACCGGGACAGGGTGGAAACACCATATATTTT
TRBV6-5	14	TRBJ1-1	.	TRBD1	CASRGTGVNTEAFF	TGTGCCAGCAGGGGGACAGGGGTCAACACTGAAGCTTTCTTT
TRBV7-2	13	TRBJ2-7	.	.	CASSLSDSYEQYF	TGTGCCAGCAGCTTATCAGACAGCTACGAGCAGTACTTC
TRBV25-1	16	TRBJ1-2	.	.	CASSELGAGRGYGYTF	TGTGCCAGCAGTGAATTGGGGGCCGGGCGTGGCTATGGCTACACCTTC
TRBV9	14	TRBJ2-2	.	.	CASGSGTNTGELFF	TGTGCCAGCGGAAGCGGAACCAACACCGGGGAGCTGTTTTTT
TRBV6-4	14	TRBJ2-3	.	.	CASSATGGGDTQYF	TGTGCCAGCAGTGCCACGGGGGGCGGGGATACGCAGTATTTT
TRBV2	15	TRBJ2-1	.	TRBD1	CASRGGQGFYNEQFF	TGTGCCAGCAGGGGGGGACAGGGGTTCTACAATGAGCAGTTCTTC
TRBV19	13	TRBJ1-1	few	TRBD1	CASRGQTNTEAFF	TGTGCCAGTAGGGGACAGACGAACACTGAAGCTTTCTTT
TRBV7-8	14	TRBJ1-6	.	TRBD1	CASSFGTGYSPLHF	TGTGCCAGCAGCTTTGGGACAGGGTATTCACCCCTCCACTTT
TRBV7-9	13	TRBJ1-2	.	.	CASSYRVNYGYTF	TGTGCCAGCAGTTACAGGGTTAACTATGGCTACACCTTC
TRBV5-4	13	TRBJ1-2	.	.	CASSLGGNYGYTF	TGTGCCAGCAGCCTGGGCGGGAACTATGGCTACACCTTC
TRBV6-5	15	TRBJ2-2	.	.	CASSYQSGLTGELFF	TGTGCCAGCAGTTACCAGAGCGGACTCACCGGGGAGCTGTTTTTT
TRBV7-9	18	TRBJ2-5	.	TRBD2	CASSALAGGPRYQETQYF	TGTGCCAGCAGCGCACTAGCGGGAGGGCCCAGGTACCAAGAGACCCAGTACTTC
TRBV7-8	16	TRBJ2-3	.	TRBD2	CASSLPGLAGSDTQYF	TGTGCCAGCAGCCTACCGGGACTAGCGGGGTCGGATACGCAGTATTTT
TRBV2	14	TRBJ2-2	.	.	CASRGQGDTGELFF	TGTGCCAGCAGGGGGCAGGGTGACACCGGGGAGCTGTTTTTT
TRBV7-8	15	TRBJ2-5	once	TRBD1	CASSFRTGTRETQYF	TGTGCCAGCAGCTTTAGGACAGGGACACGGGAGACCCAGTACTTC
TRBV3-1/TRBV3-2	13	TRBJ2-5	.	.	CASSQDIRETQYF	TGTGCCAGCAGCCAAGATATCCGAGAGACCCAGTACTTC
TRBV10-3	14	TRBJ2-3	.	.	CAISEGLYTDTQYF	TGTGCCATCAGTGAGGGACTCTACACAGATACGCAGTATTTT
TRBV7-2	13	TRBJ2-5	.	TRBD2	CASGVAGEETQYF	TGTGCCTCGGGAGTAGCGGGAGAGGAGACCCAGTACTTC